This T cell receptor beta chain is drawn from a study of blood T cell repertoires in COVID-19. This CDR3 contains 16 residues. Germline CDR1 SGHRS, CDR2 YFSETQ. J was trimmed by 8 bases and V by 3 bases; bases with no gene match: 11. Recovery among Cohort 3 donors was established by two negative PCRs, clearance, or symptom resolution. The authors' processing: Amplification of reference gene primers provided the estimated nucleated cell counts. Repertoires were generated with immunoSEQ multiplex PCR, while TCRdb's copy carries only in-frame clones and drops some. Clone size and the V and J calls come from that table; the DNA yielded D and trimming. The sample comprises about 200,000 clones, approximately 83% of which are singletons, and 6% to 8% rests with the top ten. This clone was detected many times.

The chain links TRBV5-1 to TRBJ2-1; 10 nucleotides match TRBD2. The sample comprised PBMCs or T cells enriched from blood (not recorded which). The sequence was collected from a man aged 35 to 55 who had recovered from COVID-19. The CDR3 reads CASSSPAGGLFDEQFF. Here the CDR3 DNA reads TGCGCCAGCAGCTCCCCAGCGGGGGGGCTGTTTGATGAGCAGTTCTTC.